The 5 T cell receptor beta chains below come from one sample, sequenced in a study of blood T cells in healthy people across ages. Alongside a J-beta primer mix, a sample-barcoded 5' primer served in a second PCR lasting roughly 7 to 11 cycles. Via MiXCR, TCRdb re-called the 5' RACE reads, giving one row per CDR3 protein. The top ten hold 17% of the sample, which has hundreds of thousands of distinct CDR3 sequences, less than 35% seen once. Input material: blood. Source of these receptors: an elderly woman in good health.

The table lists this clonotype with many counts. J is TRBJ2-6 and V is TRBV28; no firm D call. The CDR3 consists of 14 residues. Germline V gene lookup returns CDR1 MDHEN and CDR2 SYDVKM. Trimming pared 10 bases from V and 0 bases from J, leaving 10 bases between. As DNA, the CDR3 is TGTGCCACAGCACTATCCTCTGGGGCCAACGTCCTGACTTTC. Protein sequence: CATALSSGANVLTF. Complete variable domain (other parts from reference TRBV28 and TRBJ2-6): DVKVTQSSRYLVKRTGEKVFLECVQDMDHENMFWYRQDPGLGLRLIYFSYDVKMKEKGDIPEGYSVSREKKERFSLILESASTNQTSMYLCATALSSGANVLTFGAGSRLTVL.

The genes are TRBV30 and TRBJ2-1, with 7 bases fitting TRBD1. CDR3 length: 13 amino acids. The germline gives CDR1 GTSNPN, CDR2 SVGIG (reference sequence). Trimming cost V 5 bases and J 6 bases; bases outside gene matches: 7. The CDR3 nucleotides read TGTGCCTGGGGCCGGGACAGCTGCAATGAGCAGTTCTTC. Its translation: CAWGRDSCNEQFF.

Worth noting for this clonotype: At one of its ends the junction is not consistent with the germline gene, which may arise from a read error. DNA of the CDR3: TGCGCCAGCAGCCCGCGTGTTGGGACAGGGGTCTACGAGCAGTACTTC. This gives the protein CASSPRVGTGVYEQYF. The chain links TRBV7-9 to TRBJ2-4, with TRBD1 identical over 10 bases. The J call could be wrong; TRBJ2-7 is a better fit for the DNA end. This CDR3 has 16 residues. Germline CDR1 is SEHNR and CDR2 is FQNEAQ (reference sequence).

This clonotype was detected many times. The chain recombines TRBV4-3 with TRBJ2-5; a weak D match, TRBD2 (6 bases). V gave up 3 bases and J gave up 4 bases, with 12 bases separating them. The CDR3 runs to 14 residues. Germline values: CDR1 LGHNA, CDR2 YSLEER. This CDR3 is CASSQNLGGETQYF. CDR3 nucleotide sequence: TGCGCCAGCAGCCAGAACTTGGGGGGAGAGACCCAGTACTTC.

This clonotype occurred once. This may stem from a read error, because a much larger clone lies one nucleotide away. This sequence joins TRBV20-1 and TRBJ2-5; TRBD2 matches at 9 bases. The CDR3 extends over 14 amino acids. CDR1 is DFQATT and CDR2 is SNEGSKA in the germline V gene (reference sequence). V gave up 2 bases and J gave up 11 bases; unmatched junction bases: 12. CDR3 in DNA: TGCAGTGCTAGATCCAGCGGGGGGCACAATGAGCAGTACTTC. Its translation: CSARSSGGHNEQYF.